This TCR beta chain stems from a study of OX40 agonist ivuxolimab in advanced cancers. The overall study: Enrolled patients in dose escalation had cancers that were hepatocellular carcinoma, melanoma, renal cell or head and neck cancer. Study results and caveats: At doses 0.1 to 3.0 mg/kg, CD4+ and CD8+ clones expanded.

The method was immunoSEQ multiplex PCR; TCRdb's version includes in-frame clones alone and lacks a portion of them. The data show 50,000 or so clones, over 75% seen once. Trimming left V 5 bases short and J 9 bases short, with 19 bases between. Germline CDR1 and CDR2: MDHEN and SYDVKM. The CDR3 sequence is 14 residues long. As to this clone: Its specificity is unknown.

Blood got drawn at baseline, again on cycle 4 day 1, and then on cycle 7 day 1. This chain links TRBV28 with TRBJ1-2; no clear D gene. This sequence was found in an adult with an advanced solid tumor such as melanoma, head and neck, liver or kidney cancer. The material sequenced was CD4+ or CD8+ T cells sorted from blood, taken in a trial of the OX40 agonist ivuxolimab. The CDR3 here is CASSPNPVGNRYTF. CDR3 DNA sequence: TGTGCCAGCAGTCCTAATCCGGTAGGGAATCGCTACACCTTC.